Listed below are T cell receptor beta chains from one sample, sequenced in a study of CD8 T cells in ankylosing spondylitis. TCRdb used MiXCR to reprocess the 5' RACE reads, holding one entry per CDR3 protein. The table lists hundreds of thousands of distinct CDR3 sequences, under 25% of them singletons, with 3.5% in the top ten. Source material: blood, either unsorted or a sorted T cell fraction (not recorded which). The receptor source for this set is a female donor with ankylosing spondylitis or in good health (not recorded which). CDR3s include the opening cysteine and the closing phenylalanine or tryptophan.

v_gene | CDR3aa
TRBV10-1 | CASSESGRTEAFF
TRBV7-9 | CASSASLSGGADTQYF
TRBV24-1 | CATSDSTTASTDTQYF
TRBV7-9 | CASSLPRSPLHF
TRBV11-2 | CASRTKPSVRGLVDEQFF
TRBV29-1 | CSVSPTGTTYEQYF
TRBV5-1 | CASSPRTGSGELFF
TRBV4-2 | CASSQDNLAGGFTDTQYF
TRBV20-1 | CSAHPEVVETQYF
TRBV4-3 | CASSPDLRDTQYF
TRBV10-3 | CAIRPGQGGTEAFF
TRBV6-1 | CASSRRVGGTEAFF
TRBV25-1 | CASSFRTAEQYF
TRBV20-1 | CSAGQTNTEAFF
TRBV4-2 | CASSQDPLAEQGNTQYF